This TCR beta chain was recovered during a study of beta chain features in type 1 diabetes. In the study overall: All samples combined gave about 100 million sorted cells for examination.

TCRB transcripts that were expressed got sequenced, as all of the isolated RNA had been reverse transcribed. TCRdb keeps only in-frame clones here, not all; method: immunoSEQ multiplex PCR. This table holds 860,000 or so clones, roughly 15% found once. This clone was seen a few times. The antigen remains undetermined. One junction end disagrees with the germline gene, perhaps due to a read error. CDR1 is SSHAT, CDR2 FNYEAQ, per germline (reference sequence). The CDR3 runs to 18 residues. Study conclusions and caveats: More deletions and fewer insertions at VDJ junctions were found in patients with type 1 diabetes. A potential PCR bias toward shorter templates would be equal in patient and control samples.

Input material: naive CD4+ T cells from blood. The TCR comes from a woman under 30 in good health. V is TRBV7-7 and J is TRBJ2-1; D is possibly TRBD1 or TRBD2 (7 bases each). In DNA form, the CDR3 reads TGTGCTAGCAGCCTCCATAGACAGGGAGGGTGGAATCGCAATGAGCAGTTCTTC. It yields the protein CASSLHRQGGWNRNEQFF.